This TCR beta chain comes out of a study of cytomegalovirus exposure and HLA in healthy donors. Both 60 Vbeta primers and 13 Jbeta primers went into the PCR. Profiling relied on immunoSEQ multiplex PCR, and the TCRdb table lists in-frame clones only, not all of them. The top ten clones hold 1.3% of a sample with fewer than 200,000 clones, almost 80% of them seen once. This TCR came from a man aged 30 to 45 in good health and CMV-seronegative. The sample was PBMCs.

This CDR3 reads CASSLGSSGGIETQYF. Here the CDR3 DNA reads TGTGCCAGCAGCTTAGGGTCTAGCGGGGGGATCGAGACCCAGTACTTC. The chain is built from TRBV5-4 and TRBJ2-5, with 11 bases that match TRBD2. The junction had 8 bases not matched to a gene; V was cut back by 2 bases and J by 5 bases. This CDR3 spans 16 amino acids. Germline V gene lookup returns CDR1 SGHNT and CDR2 YYREEE (reference sequence).